Detailed here is one T cell receptor (beta chain). Its matching antigen is unknown. This entry is derived from a study of T-cell memory formation after mild COVID-19. The study's findings and limits: The authors left the SARS-CoV-2 specificity of second-wave clones peaking on day 37 unconfirmed. A subset of responding clones appeared in pre-infection memory, suggesting cross-reactive memory joined. Largely, contracting CD4+ clones fell within CM and EM, and contracting CD8+ clones within EMRA.

Constant-segment primers were used for 5'RACE, and the resulting TCR alpha and TCR beta cDNA libraries carried sample barcodes and UMIs. Each CDR3 protein gets one entry after TCRdb re-called the 5' RACE reads with MiXCR. The repertoire holds about 400,000 distinct CDR3 sequences, with about a sixth as singletons. The CDR3 has 17 amino acids. V was pared by 5 bases and J by 1 base, with 18 bases between. The germline gives CDR1 MNHEY, CDR2 SVGAGI. This sequence originates from a man younger than 35 who had mild COVID-19 (a few samples of this study predate the infection). Cell type and time point are not known. The chain has TRBV6-5 and TRBJ2-1; D call uncertain. Material: PBMCs or a T cell subset sorted from them (not recorded which). In DNA form, the CDR3 reads TGTGCCAGCAGTATATATCCGGGCCTAACATCCTACAATGAGCAGTTCTTC. It is translated as CASSIYPGLTSYNEQFF.